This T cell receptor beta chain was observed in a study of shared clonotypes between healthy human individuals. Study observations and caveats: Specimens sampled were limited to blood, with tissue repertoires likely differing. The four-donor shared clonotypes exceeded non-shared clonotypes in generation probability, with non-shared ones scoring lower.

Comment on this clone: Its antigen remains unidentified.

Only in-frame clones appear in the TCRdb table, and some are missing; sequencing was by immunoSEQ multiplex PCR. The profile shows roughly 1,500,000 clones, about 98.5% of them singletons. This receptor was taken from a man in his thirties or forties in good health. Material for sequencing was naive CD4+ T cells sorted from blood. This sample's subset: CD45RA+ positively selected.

This CDR3 is CASRGRVGRYEQYF. The CDR3 region has the DNA TGTGCCAGCAGGGGGCGGGTTGGGAGATACGAGCAGTACTTC. The chain employs TRBV7-2 and TRBJ2-7, with D perhaps given as TRBD1 or TRBD2 (5 bases each). The CDR3 contains 14 residues. Trimming left V 6 bases short and J 4 bases short, with 16 bases between. Germline V gene sequence: CDR1 SGHTA, CDR2 FQGNSA. Filled out from reference TRBV7-2 and TRBJ2-7, the complete variable domain reads GAGVSQSPSNKVTEKGKDVELRCDPISGHTALYWYRQSLGQGLEFLIYFQGNSAPDKSGLPSDRFSAERTGGSVSTLTIQRTQQEDSAVYLCASRGRVGRYEQYFGPGTRLTVT.